A single sample is the source of the 16 T cell receptor beta chains below, sequenced in a study of technical replicates of blood from a handful of donors (TCRdb year 2017). The library was prepared using the immunoSEQ multiplex PCR assay. This is the immuneACCESS table as TCRdb keeps it, with only in-frame sequences that have V and J called. A part of the clones is gone; compared with another copy, unresolved V genes explain less than half, and the rest is unexplained. Recorded for this sample are 56,000 or so clones; 90% to 95% of them occurred a single time. 3% to 3.5% of the sample is held by the ten biggest clonotypes. Sequenced input: PBMCs. The source of these receptors is a human donor in good health. Some clones in this sample may be carry-over from other donors' samples.

This clone was picked up a small number of times. This chain connects TRBV30 to TRBJ1-6; maybe TRBD1 (6 bases). Germline loops: CDR1 GTSNPN, CDR2 SVGIG (reference sequence). The length of the CDR3 is 13 residues. The ends were cut back, 3 bases at V and 7 bases at J, with 10 bases in the middle. The DNA of the CDR3 is TGTGCCTGGAGCGGACAGACCAATTCACCCCTCCACTTT. As protein: CAWSGQTNSPLHF.

The rearrangement uses TRBV4-1 and TRBJ2-7, with 8 bases aligning to TRBD2. Trimming at V came to 6 bases and at J to 12 bases, leaving 10 bases not matched to a gene. The CDR3 is 12 amino acids. The germline V gene has CDR1 MGHRA and CDR2 YSYEKL. The CDR3 nucleotides read TGCGCCAGCAGTCGAGAGCGGGGGCCCGTGTACTTC. This gives the protein CASSRERGPVYF.

The V gene is TRBV27, the J gene TRBJ2-7; 8 nucleotides line up with TRBD2. V trimming: 7 bases; J trimming: 6 bases; junction bases outside the gene matches: 11. The CDR3 loop spans 14 amino acids. Germline V gene sequence: CDR1 MNHEY, CDR2 SMNVEV (reference sequence). CDR3 amino acids: CASTGGLAMGEQYF. The CDR3 DNA is TGTGCCAGCACTGGCGGACTAGCTATGGGCGAGCAGTACTTC.

The chain links TRBV2 to TRBJ1-1, with D perhaps matching TRBD1 (6 bases). Per the germline V gene, CDR1 is SNHLY and CDR2 is FYNNEI. The CDR3 loop spans 14 amino acids. The ends were cut back, 5 bases at V and 0 bases at J, with 10 bases in the middle. The CDR3 is CASSPQGLNTEAFF. The DNA of the CDR3 is TGTGCCAGCAGTCCCCAGGGGCTGAACACTGAAGCTTTCTTT.

The chain is built from TRBV4-1 and TRBJ2-5; no clear D. V lost 0 bases to trimming and J lost 1 base, with 6 bases between them. Germline V gene data show CDR1 as MGHRA and CDR2 as YSYEKL. CDR3 length equals 14 residues. The chain's CDR3 is CASSQDRSQETQYF. CDR3 in DNA: TGCGCCAGCAGCCAAGATCGGAGCCAAGAGACCCAGTACTTC.

This rearrangement joins TRBV7-9 to TRBJ2-5, with D unclear. V gave up 5 bases and J gave up 5 bases, with 12 bases separating them. CDR1 and CDR2 from the germline V gene are SEHNR and FQNEAQ (reference sequence). This CDR3 contains 13 residues. The DNA for the CDR3 is TGTGCCAGCAGCCGGTCTCCCTCGGAGACCCAGTACTTC. It specifies CASSRSPSETQYF.

The chain links TRBV19 to TRBJ2-3; 8 bases map to TRBD2. The CDR3 contains 16 residues. J gave up 3 bases and V 5 bases, and 10 bases lay outside the gene matches. In germline, CDR1 is LNHDA, CDR2 SQIVND (reference sequence). CDR3 bases: TGTGCCAGTAGTGGGGGTCTAGCGGGCCAAACAGATACGCAGTATTTT. It is translated as CASSGGLAGQTDTQYF.

CDR3 sequence (DNA): TGTGCCACCAGCAGAGATCGGGCAGGGGGCCATGAGCAGTACTTC. It is translated as CATSRDRAGGHEQYF. V usage is TRBV15 and J usage is TRBJ2-7; the match to TRBD1 covers 8 bases. Germline CDR1 LNHNV, CDR2 YYDKDF (reference sequence). V was clipped by 0 bases and J by 7 bases; unmatched bases: 8. CDR3 size: 15 residues.

The chain couples TRBV5-1 to TRBJ1-6; D might be TRBD1 (5 bases). V lost 0 bases to trimming and J lost 6 bases, with 10 bases between them. The CDR3 runs to 15 residues. Germline V gene data show CDR1 as SGHRS and CDR2 as YFSETQ. The CDR3 DNA reads as TGCGCCAGCAGCTTGGGACTCGACAGTAATTCACCCCTCCACTTT. It encodes CASSLGLDSNSPLHF.

V gene TRBV5-1 combines with J gene TRBJ2-1; 8 nucleotides agree with TRBD2. V gave up 3 bases and J gave up 8 bases; unmatched junction bases: 4. The germline gives CDR1 SGHRS, CDR2 YFSETQ. There are 13 residues in the CDR3. CDR3 region: CASSSGGVYEQFF. CDR3 in DNA: TGCGCCAGCAGCTCGGGGGGGGTGTATGAGCAGTTCTTC.

This clone showed up just once. The chain carries TRBV14 and TRBJ1-2; 7 bases fit TRBD1. This CDR3 contains 14 residues. The ends lost 3 bases at V and 6 bases at J; junction bases unmatched: 7. CDR1 is SGHDN, CDR2 FVKESK, per germline. The CDR3: CASSQSTGVDGYTF. In nucleotides, the CDR3 is TGTGCCAGCAGCCAGAGCACAGGGGTGGATGGCTACACCTTC.

The chain has TRBV9 and TRBJ2-5; TRBD2 agrees at 9 bases. The ends lost 0 bases at V and 4 bases at J; junction bases unmatched: 7. Germline V gene sequence: CDR1 SGDLS, CDR2 YYNGEE. CDR3 length equals 16 residues. The CDR3 DNA sequence: TGTGCCAGCAGCGTAGCGGCTAGCGGGAAAGTAGAGACCCAGTACTTC. Translating it yields CASSVAASGKVETQYF. Complete variable domain (other parts from reference TRBV9 and TRBJ2-5): DSGVTQTPKHLITATGQRVTLRCSPRSGDLSVYWYQQSLDQGLQFLIQYYNGEERAKGNILERFSAQQFPDLHSELNLSSLELGDSALYFCASSVAASGKVETQYFGPGTRLLVL.

V usage is TRBV11-3 and J usage is TRBJ1-1; the D is unclear. The CDR3 is 13 residues long. In germline, CDR1 is SGHNT, CDR2 YENEEA. V dropped 5 bases and J dropped 5 bases, with 12 bases sitting between them. The CDR3 DNA is TGTGCCAGCAGCGTTTCCCTGAGGACTGAAGCTTTCTTT. Its translation is CASSVSLRTEAFF.

The CDR3 sequence: CASSFGGGTTYEQYF. The CDR3 bases are TGTGCCAGCAGCTTTGGCGGGGGGACCACCTACGAGCAGTACTTC. V usage is TRBV7-2 and J usage is TRBJ2-7; 8 bases are shared with TRBD2. The CDR3 consists of 15 residues. Germline assignment: CDR1 SGHTA and CDR2 FQGNSA. Trimming took 3 bases from V and 2 from J; bases not matched to a gene: 6.

In this sample, this clone turned up once. This chain links TRBV6-5 with TRBJ2-7, with TRBD2 matching 9 bases. This CDR3 contains 15 residues. CDR1 and CDR2 from the germline V gene are MNHEY and SVGAGI. The ends lost 4 bases at V and 3 bases at J; junction bases unmatched: 7. This CDR3 is CASSSVSAGGYEQYF. In nucleotides, the CDR3 is TGTGCCAGCAGTTCCGTCTCAGCGGGGGGCTACGAGCAGTACTTC.

The chain recombines TRBV29-1 with TRBJ2-4; 9 bases are a match to TRBD2. Germline CDR1 and CDR2: SQVTM and ANQGSEA. The junction had 4 bases not matched to a gene; V was cut back by 6 bases and J by 7 bases. The CDR3 is made up of 12 amino acids. This CDR3 is CSVASGINIQYF. In DNA form, the CDR3 reads TGCAGCGTGGCTAGCGGGATTAACATTCAGTACTTC.